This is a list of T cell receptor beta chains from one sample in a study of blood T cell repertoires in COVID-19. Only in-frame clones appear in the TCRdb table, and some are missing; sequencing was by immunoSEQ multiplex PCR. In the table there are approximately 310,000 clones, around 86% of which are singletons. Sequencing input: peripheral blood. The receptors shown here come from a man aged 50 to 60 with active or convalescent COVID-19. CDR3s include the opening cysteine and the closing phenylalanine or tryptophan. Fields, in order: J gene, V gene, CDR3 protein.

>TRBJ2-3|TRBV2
CASARGGSTDTQYF
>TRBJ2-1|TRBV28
CASTTEGLAGVGWFF
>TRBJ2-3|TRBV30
CAWGKGADTDTQYF
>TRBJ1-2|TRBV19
CASERAYGYTF
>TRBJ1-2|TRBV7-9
CASSTNRAHYGYTF
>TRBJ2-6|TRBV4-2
CASFPGQGLGGANVLTF
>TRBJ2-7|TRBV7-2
CASSLAFTYSYEQYF
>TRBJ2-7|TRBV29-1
CSVTGDSYEQYF
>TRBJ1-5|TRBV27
CASSLDGDRSRPQHF
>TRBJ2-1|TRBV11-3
CASSRGGALDEQFF
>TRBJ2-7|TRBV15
CATSVGTSGIGGAYEQYF
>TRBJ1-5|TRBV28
CASSSGHLDSAQHF
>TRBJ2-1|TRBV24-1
CATSDLPLAGVDNEQFF
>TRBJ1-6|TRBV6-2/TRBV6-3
CASSFTDTYNSPLHF
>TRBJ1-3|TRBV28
CASSADRGNTIYF
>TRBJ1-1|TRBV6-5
CASSYETGAVNTEAFF
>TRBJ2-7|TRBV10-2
CASSGDRPYEQYF
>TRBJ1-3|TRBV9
CASSPRAGNTIYF
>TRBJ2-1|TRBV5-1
CASSIRPTGTSGGANNEQFF
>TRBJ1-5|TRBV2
CASRPDTFNQPQHF
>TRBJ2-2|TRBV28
CASSGAGTGVTGELFF
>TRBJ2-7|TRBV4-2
CASSQDITGGATEQYF
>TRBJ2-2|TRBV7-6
CASSLGLTANTGELFF
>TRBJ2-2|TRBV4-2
CASSQEGLAGSGELFF
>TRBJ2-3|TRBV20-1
CSANRGDTQYF
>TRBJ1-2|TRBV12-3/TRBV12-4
CAIRTGGNYGYTF
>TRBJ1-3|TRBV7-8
CASSLDRPSGNTIYF
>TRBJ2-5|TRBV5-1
CASRERGGPQTQYF
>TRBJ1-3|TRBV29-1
CSAYSGTGGNTIYF
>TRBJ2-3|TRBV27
CASRFGGRAGADTQYF
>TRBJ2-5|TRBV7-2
CASTSGLAETQYF